Shown below are 6 T cell receptor beta chains from a single sample sequenced in a study of breast tumors, draining lymph nodes, adjacent tissues. TCRdb itself ran the multiplex PCR reads through MiXCR, one entry per CDR3 protein. This repertoire shows around 130,000 distinct CDR3 sequences, just under 20% found once; its top ten account for less than 4.5%. The lymph nodes were axillary draining lymph nodes from breast cancer patients. What was sequenced was axillary lymph node tissue. The origin of the receptors is a female donor with breast cancer. Some clones in this sample may be carry-over from other donors' samples.

V is TRBV6-6 and J is TRBJ2-1; 11 bases align to TRBD2. CDR3 length: 16 amino acids. Germline V gene lookup returns CDR1 MNHNY and CDR2 SVGAGI (reference sequence). The J segment lost 2 bases and the V segment lost 6 bases, leaving 6 bases of the junction unmatched. The CDR3 here is CASRSSGRPTYNEQFF. In DNA, the CDR3 is TGTGCCAGCAGATCTAGCGGGAGGCCCACCTACAATGAGCAGTTCTTC.

The chain recombines TRBV20-1 with TRBJ1-1, with D possibly TRBD1 on 6 matching bases. The V and J ends lost 6 bases and 1 base respectively, with 15 bases between them. The CDR3 totals 14 residues. Germline V CDR1 and CDR2: DFQATT, SNEGSKA (reference sequence). The CDR3 here is CSAPDSDRNTEAFF. The CDR3, as DNA: TGCAGTGCCCCAGATTCGGACAGGAACACTGAAGCTTTCTTT.

This clonotype was recorded many times. The chain combines TRBV7-2 with TRBJ2-3; TRBD2 matches at 8 bases. CDR3 length: 14 amino acids. Germline V gene sequence: CDR1 SGHTA, CDR2 FQGNSA. The V and J ends lost 5 bases and 6 bases, in that order; junction bases with no gene match: 7. The CDR3 loop reads CASSHLSGGDTQYF. In DNA form, the CDR3 reads TGTGCCAGCAGCCATTTAAGCGGGGGTGATACGCAGTATTTT.

This clonotype was seen at least ten times. The chain joins TRBV19 to TRBJ1-6; D unclear. The CDR3 runs 13 residues. Germline CDR1 and CDR2: LNHDA and SQIVND (reference sequence). The ends were cut back, 7 bases at V and 7 bases at J, with 11 bases in the middle. The CDR3 coding sequence is TGTGCCAGTACAGAGAAATACAATTCACCCCTCCACTTT. The encoded protein is CASTEKYNSPLHF.

This clonotype was seen many times. The chain links TRBV2 to TRBJ1-2; weak D call: TRBD1 (5 bases). The CDR3 loop spans 13 amino acids. Germline lookup yields CDR1 SNHLY and CDR2 FYNNEI. V was cut by 2 bases and J by 8 bases, with 12 bases left in between. This CDR3 reads CASSETGGFGYTF. The CDR3 region has the DNA TGTGCCAGCAGTGAAACAGGAGGCTTCGGCTACACCTTC.

This clonotype was seen repeatedly, ten times or more. This chain connects TRBV5-5 to TRBJ2-1, with D unresolved. The CDR3 extends over 15 amino acids. The germline V gene encodes CDR1 SGHKS and CDR2 YYEKEE (reference sequence). V gave up 0 bases and J gave up 0 bases, with 7 bases separating them. This CDR3 is CASSLGSDSYNEQFF. The DNA for the CDR3 is TGTGCCAGCAGCTTGGGCAGCGACTCCTACAATGAGCAGTTCTTC.